The 28 T cell receptor beta chains below were found in one sample sequenced in a study of blood T cell repertoires in COVID-19. TCRdb's table, derived via immunoSEQ multiplex PCR, lists solely in-frame clones and lacks some. The sample carries about 230,000 clones, 83% recorded once. Input material: peripheral blood. Source of these receptors: a woman aged 45-65 years with acute or convalescent COVID-19.

The J gene is TRBJ2-2, the V gene TRBV7-3, with no clear D. V gave up 1 base and J gave up 3 bases, with 6 bases separating them. There are 14 residues in the CDR3. From germline, CDR1 is SGHTA and CDR2 FQGTGA. This CDR3 reads CASSLRGYTGELFF. The CDR3 bases are TGTGCCAGCAGCTTAAGAGGCTACACCGGGGAGCTGTTTTTT.

The chain employs TRBV7-9 and TRBJ1-5; weak D call: TRBD1 (5 bases). The CDR3 is 14 residues long. The V gene's germline CDR1 is SEHNR and CDR2 FQNEAQ (reference sequence). Trimming took off 8 bases at V and 3 bases at J, with 14 bases between the two ends. CDR3 sequence reads: CASSGGVDNQPQHF. The CDR3 coding sequence is TGTGCCAGCTCCGGGGGGGTTGACAATCAGCCCCAGCATTTT.

The chain carries TRBV5-4 and TRBJ2-2; 8 positions match TRBD2. CDR3 size: 17 residues. Trimming at V came to 0 bases and at J to 1 base, leaving 5 bases not matched to a gene. Germline V gene sequence: CDR1 SGHNT, CDR2 YYREEE (reference sequence). As DNA, the CDR3 is TGTGCCAGCAGCTTGGGCCGGCGGGGGGAGAACACCGGGGAGCTGTTTTTT. This codes for CASSLGRRGENTGELFF.

The chain recombines TRBV27 with TRBJ2-7; D gene unclear. The CDR3 totals 15 residues. Germline CDR1 reads MNHEY; CDR2 reads SMNVEV (reference sequence). Trimming left V 4 bases short and J 1 base short, with 14 bases between. CDR3 region: CASSSTLLFSYEQYF. CDR3 coding DNA: TGTGCCAGCAGTTCGACATTACTTTTTTCCTACGAGCAGTACTTC.

The chain carries TRBV3-1 (or the pseudogene TRBV3-2) and TRBJ2-2; 11 bases agree with TRBD2. Germline V CDR1 and CDR2: LGHDT, YNNKEL (reference sequence). Trimming took 11 bases from V and 2 from J; bases not matched to a gene: 4. The CDR3 totals 14 residues. DNA of the CDR3: TGTGCCTCCCTAGCGGGGGGTAACACCGGGGAGCTGTTTTTT. Translated, it gives CASLAGGNTGELFF.

Worth noting for this clone: Different DNA sequences within this sample yield the same CDR3. This chain links TRBV6-6 with TRBJ1-5; D is undetermined. The germline gives CDR1 MNHNY, CDR2 SVGAGI (reference sequence). V was clipped by 0 bases and J by 7 bases, with 10 bases between them. The length of the CDR3 is 14 residues. The chain's CDR3 is CASSYSEGGQPQHF. In DNA, the CDR3 is TGTGCCAGCAGTTACTCCGAGGGAGGGCAGCCCCAGCATTTT.

The CDR3 protein is CATSEDYGYTF. CDR3 DNA: TGTGCCACCTCAGAAGACTATGGCTACACCTTC. The chain uses TRBV28 and TRBJ1-2; no clear D gene. The germline CDR1 and CDR2 sequences are MDHEN and SYDVKM. V shed 10 bases and J shed 3 bases, with 9 bases lying between them. The CDR3 contains 11 residues.

The chain combines TRBV7-9 with TRBJ1-1; a weak D match, TRBD1 (5 bases). In germline, CDR1 is SEHNR, CDR2 FQNEAQ (reference sequence). CDR3 length equals 13 residues. V was cut by 3 bases and J by 2 bases, with 7 bases left in between. CDR3 amino acids: CASSFQGNTEAFF. The DNA of the CDR3 is TGTGCCAGCAGCTTCCAGGGAAACACTGAAGCTTTCTTT.

The rearrangement links TRBV4-2 to TRBJ1-6; D is perhaps TRBD1 (5 bases). CDR1 LGHNA and CDR2 YNFKEQ come from the germline V gene. CDR3 length: 23 amino acids. The V and J ends lost 1 base and 0 bases respectively, with 28 bases between them. DNA of the CDR3: TGTGCCAGCAGCCAAGCATTTACGGTGGACACCGATCCCAGGAGCTCCTATAATTCACCCCTCCACTTT. It yields the protein CASSQAFTVDTDPRSSYNSPLHF.

This sequence joins TRBV27 and TRBJ2-3; TRBD2 agrees at 15 bases. Germline CDR1 and CDR2: MNHEY and SMNVEV (reference sequence). The CDR3 length is 13 residues. The V segment lost 8 bases and the J segment 9 bases; nucleotides outside the gene matches: 3. CDR3 loop: CASRGLAGGTQYF. Here the CDR3 DNA reads TGTGCCAGCCGAGGACTAGCGGGAGGGACGCAGTATTTT.

The chain combines TRBV28 with TRBJ2-3; TRBD1 matches at 7 bases. This CDR3 has 12 residues. Germline lookup yields CDR1 MDHEN and CDR2 SYDVKM. V lost 6 bases to trimming and J lost 4 bases; unmatched junction nucleotides: 1. Here the CDR3 reads CASSQGADTQYF. The CDR3 DNA reads as TGTGCCAGCAGCCAGGGGGCAGATACGCAGTATTTT.

The chain is built from TRBV3-1 (or the pseudogene TRBV3-2) and TRBJ2-7, with 8 bases lining up with TRBD1. Unmatched junction bases numbered 6, after V lost 0 bases and J lost 5 bases. Germline V CDR1 and CDR2: LGHDT, YNNKEL (reference sequence). The CDR3 spans 15 residues. Here the CDR3 reads CASSQDIQGADEQYF. CDR3 sequence (DNA): TGTGCCAGCAGCCAAGATATTCAGGGGGCGGACGAGCAGTACTTC.

The gene calls are TRBV9 and TRBJ2-7, with 9 bases fitting TRBD2. In germline, CDR1 is SGDLS, CDR2 YYNGEE. This CDR3 contains 15 residues. J was trimmed by 1 base and V by 1 base; bases with no gene match: 3. The CDR3 nucleotides are TGTGCCAGCAGCGTACTTAGCGGGGGATCCTACGAGCAGTACTTC. Its translation: CASSVLSGGSYEQYF.

This clone was recorded a few times. The chain combines TRBV2 with TRBJ1-5; D ambiguous. V lost 5 bases, J lost 0 bases, and 11 bases lay in between. This CDR3 spans 15 amino acids. The V gene's germline CDR1 is SNHLY and CDR2 FYNNEI. The CDR3, as DNA: TGTGCCAGCAGTTACCCAGGAAATAGCAATCAGCCCCAGCATTTT. Protein sequence: CASSYPGNSNQPQHF.

This rearrangement joins TRBV30 to TRBJ2-6, with TRBD1 identical over 9 bases. The CDR3 runs to 18 residues. CDR1 and CDR2 from the germline V gene are GTSNPN and SVGIG (reference sequence). The V segment lost 4 bases and the J segment 4 bases; nucleotides outside the gene matches: 14. CDR3 residues: CAWKKPGQGVRGANVLTF. The CDR3, as DNA: TGTGCCTGGAAAAAGCCGGGACAGGGTGTAAGAGGGGCCAACGTCCTGACTTTC.

The gene calls are TRBV4-2 and TRBJ2-5; D is ambiguous. Germline lookup yields CDR1 LGHNA and CDR2 YNFKEQ. The CDR3 totals 14 residues. With 1 base removed from V and 5 bases from J, the gap between germline ends came to 11 bases. CDR3 nucleotide sequence: TGTGCCAGCAGCCAAGGGTCGAGCGTGGAGACCCAGTACTTC. Translation: CASSQGSSVETQYF.

This chain connects TRBV19 to TRBJ2-7, with a weak D call TRBD2 (5 bases). The CDR3 runs to 12 residues. V lost 3 bases and J lost 6, with 9 bases in between. From germline, CDR1 is LNHDA and CDR2 SQIVND (reference sequence). CDR3 sequence: CASSISGSEQYF. The CDR3 nucleotides read TGTGCCAGTAGTATTTCGGGGAGCGAGCAGTACTTC.

V and J are TRBV28 and TRBJ2-6, with a possible D match to TRBD1 (6 bases). There are 19 residues in the CDR3. V was trimmed by 1 base and J by 0 bases, leaving 16 bases between them. Germline assignment: CDR1 MDHEN and CDR2 SYDVKM. The CDR3 reads CASSLYSDRPSSGANVLTF. CDR3 bases: TGTGCCAGCAGTTTATATTCCGACAGGCCAAGCTCTGGGGCCAACGTCCTGACTTTC.

This sequence joins TRBV4-2 and TRBJ1-5; D call uncertain. There are 13 residues in the CDR3. In germline, CDR1 is LGHNA, CDR2 YNFKEQ. V dropped 0 bases and J dropped 5 bases, with 5 bases sitting between them. The CDR3 bases are TGTGCCAGCAGCCAAGATCGGGATCAGCCCCAGCATTTT. It translates to CASSQDRDQPQHF.

The chain employs TRBV19 and TRBJ1-5; TRBD1 agrees at 9 bases. Germline V gene lookup returns CDR1 LNHDA and CDR2 SQIVND (reference sequence). The V gene end was trimmed by 10 bases and the J gene end by 6 bases; junction bases not matched to a gene: 10. The CDR3 is 14 residues long. The DNA for the CDR3 is TGTGCCACCTCACCGGGACAGGGTCCTCAGCCCCAGCATTTT. It codes for CATSPGQGPQPQHF.

The CDR3 is CASSQSRPYQETQYF. In DNA, the CDR3 is TGCGCCAGCAGTCAATCGCGGCCGTACCAAGAGACCCAGTACTTC. This chain links TRBV23-1 with TRBJ2-5; no definite D call. TRBV23-1 is assigned to the ORF class and has an uncertain function. The CDR3 is made up of 15 amino acids. Trimming stripped 0 bases from V and 0 bases from J, with 8 bases between.

The DNA for the CDR3 is TGTGCCAGCAGCCACCTCTTACCGGGACAGGGTACAGATACGCAGTATTTT. It codes for CASSHLLPGQGTDTQYF. The rearrangement links TRBV4-2 to TRBJ2-3, with 9 bases that match TRBD1. Germline V CDR1 and CDR2: LGHNA, YNFKEQ. Trimming took 3 bases from V and 3 from J; bases not matched to a gene: 10. This CDR3 is built from 17 residues.

V gene TRBV2 combines with J gene TRBJ2-3; 10 bases agree with TRBD2. Germline lookup yields CDR1 SNHLY and CDR2 FYNNEI. CDR3 length: 15 residues. J gave up 2 bases and V 3 bases, and 2 bases lay outside the gene matches. The CDR3 DNA follows: TGTGCCAGCAGTGAGACTAGCGGGTACACAGATACGCAGTATTTT. The encoded protein is CASSETSGYTDTQYF.

V is TRBV3-1 (or the pseudogene TRBV3-2) and J is TRBJ2-5, with 10 nucleotides matching TRBD2. With V trimmed by 3 bases and J by 5 bases, 9 bases remained unmatched. CDR1 and CDR2 from the germline V gene are LGHDT and YNNKEL (reference sequence). The CDR3 has 16 residues. CDR3 in DNA: TGTGCCAGCAGCCAGCCAAGCGGGAGGGATTATGAGACCCAGTACTTC. Amino acid sequence: CASSQPSGRDYETQYF.

The chain has TRBV19 and TRBJ1-6, with a weak D call TRBD1 (5 bases). The CDR3 is 15 amino acids. V was clipped by 6 bases and J by 9 bases, with 18 bases between them. Germline CDR1 LNHDA, CDR2 SQIVND (reference sequence). The CDR3, as DNA: TGTGCCAGTAGCTCCGGCGGGGCGAGAGGTTCACCCCTCCACTTT. Translated: CASSSGGARGSPLHF.

The chain uses TRBV5-1 and TRBJ2-1, with 8 nucleotides matching TRBD1. Looked up from germline, CDR1 is SGHRS and CDR2 is YFSETQ. The CDR3 runs 18 residues. V lost 3 bases, J lost 6 bases, and 17 bases stayed unmatched. The CDR3 loop is CASSSDSRTIRGRNEQFF. CDR3 bases: TGCGCCAGCAGCTCGGACAGCCGGACTATCAGGGGGCGCAATGAGCAGTTCTTC.

The chain joins TRBV27 to TRBJ2-7; 7 bases line up with TRBD2. Germline V CDR1 and CDR2: MNHEY, SMNVEV (reference sequence). The V gene end was trimmed by 4 bases and the J gene end by 1 base; junction bases not matched to a gene: 1. This CDR3 is built from 13 residues. In nucleotides, the CDR3 is TGTGCCAGCAGTTCAGCGGGGTCCTACGAGCAGTACTTC. This translates into CASSSAGSYEQYF.

The chain is built from TRBV10-3 and TRBJ1-5, with D unresolved. V was trimmed by 0 bases and J by 5 bases, leaving 11 bases between them. The CDR3 covers 15 residues. CDR1 is ENHRY and CDR2 is SYGVKD in the germline V gene. CDR3 bases: TGTGCCATCAGTGAGTCATTTCAGAGGGATCAGCCCCAGCATTTT. Its translation: CAISESFQRDQPQHF.